In its sample, the clone carrying this TCR beta chain was seen many times. Its target is unknown. These data originate in a study of T cells in Graves' hyperthyroidism and ophthalmopathy. Whole-study results and caveats: The blood repertoire included most of the expanded thyroid clonotypes above 0.001. Ophthalmopathy prediction by the model preceded onset by a median approximately six months.

V lost 6 bases to trimming and J lost 3 bases, with 6 bases between them. CDR1 is MNHNY and CDR2 is SVGAGI in the germline V gene (reference sequence). The CDR3 contains 11 residues. These patients, aged 18 to 65, had recently diagnosed hyperthyroidism lasting under 2 months. Diagnosis relied on clinical symptoms, serum thyroxine and TRAb, thyroid ultrasound and orbital computed tomography. RNA transcripts were the template for amplifying TCR beta CDR3 regions. During a first-round RT-PCR of the TCR CDR3, the HTBI primer set was used. TCRdb itself ran the multiplex PCR reads through MiXCR, one entry per CDR3 protein. The sample consists of a few hundred thousand distinct CDR3 sequences, 46% of them appearing once.

The gene calls are TRBV6-6 and TRBJ2-7; tentative D call: TRBD2 (5 bases). Material: peripheral blood or thyroid tissue (not recorded which). This TCR came from a woman aged 18 to 35 with Graves' hyperthyroidism. CDR3 nucleotide sequence: TGTGCCAGCAGGAGGGACTACGAGCAGTACTTC. As protein: CASRRDYEQYF.